These 9 T cell receptor beta chains were all obtained from the same sample, sequenced in a study of T cell changes during pregnancy in multiple sclerosis. The repertoire was sequenced with immunoSEQ multiplex PCR; TCRdb's copy has only in-frame clones and lacks some. In the table there are tens of thousands of clones, approximately 88% of which are singletons. The sequences come from peripheral blood, collected in the first trimester of pregnancy. The receptor set was obtained from a female donor with multiple sclerosis, enrolled in a pregnancy study.

This clone has a single count. The rearrangement links TRBV5-1 to TRBJ2-3; weak D call: TRBD2 (6 bases). Trimming pared 1 base from V and 5 bases from J, leaving 11 bases between. Looked up from germline, CDR1 is SGHRS and CDR2 is YFSETQ. CDR3 size: 14 residues. The DNA of the CDR3 is TGCGCCAGCAGCTTGACGGGGGAGTTAGATACGCAGTATTTT. It specifies CASSLTGELDTQYF. The full variable domain, in which reference TRBV5-1 and TRBJ2-3 provide the parts outside the CDR3, is KAGVTQTPRYLIKTRGQQVTLSCSPISGHRSVSWYQQTPGQGLQFLFEYFSETQRNKGNFPGRFSGRQFSNSRSEMNVSTLELGDSALYLCASSLTGELDTQYFGPGTRLTVL.

The chain combines TRBV7-9 with TRBJ2-1; 10 bases fit TRBD2. The germline V gene has CDR1 SEHNR and CDR2 FQNEAQ (reference sequence). The V gene end was trimmed by 2 bases and the J gene end by 6 bases; junction bases not matched to a gene: 16. The CDR3 extends over 19 amino acids. As DNA, the CDR3 is TGTGCCAGCAGCTTAAAGTGGCTAGCGGGAGAAGGTTCTTTCAATGAGCAGTTCTTC. Residues: CASSLKWLAGEGSFNEQFF. Using reference TRBV7-9 and TRBJ2-1 for the parts outside the CDR3, the full variable domain is DTGVSQNPRHKITKRGQNVTFRCDPISEHNRLYWYRQTLGQGPEFLTYFQNEAQLEKSRLLSDRFSAERPKGSFSTLEIQRTEQGDSAMYLCASSLKWLAGEGSFNEQFFGPGTRLTVL.

The J gene is TRBJ2-1, the V gene TRBV7-2, with 7 bases aligning to TRBD1. After removal of 10 bases from V and 0 bases from J, the junction contained 6 bases not matched to a gene. The germline CDR1 and CDR2 sequences are SGHTA and FQGNSA. This CDR3 has 14 amino acids. The CDR3 reads CAIPPGGSYNEQFF. In DNA form, the CDR3 reads TGTGCCATCCCACCAGGGGGCTCCTACAATGAGCAGTTCTTC. Full variable domain (rest looked up from reference TRBV7-2 and TRBJ2-1): GAGVSQSPSNKVTEKGKDVELRCDPISGHTALYWYRQSLGQGLEFLIYFQGNSAPDKSGLPSDRFSAERTGGSVSTLTIQRTQQEDSAVYLCAIPPGGSYNEQFFGPGTRLTVL.

This clone was seen once. The chain links TRBV11-2 to TRBJ1-2; 8 positions agree with TRBD1. The V gene end was trimmed by 10 bases and the J gene end by 4 bases; junction bases not matched to a gene: 11. Germline V gene data show CDR1 as SGHAT and CDR2 as FQNNGV. The CDR3 runs to 14 residues. CDR3 bases: TGTGCCACCGTACTTACCGACAGGGGCTATGGCTACACCTTC. It specifies CATVLTDRGYGYTF.

This chain connects TRBV2 to TRBJ2-6; D is unresolved. Germline V gene sequence: CDR1 SNHLY, CDR2 FYNNEI. The length of the CDR3 is 14 residues. V was trimmed by 6 bases and J by 1 base, leaving 7 bases between them. For the CDR3, the DNA is TGTGCCAGCAGCCCGACTTCTGGGGCCAACGTCCTGACTTTC. It translates to CASSPTSGANVLTF.

The chain uses TRBV4-3 and TRBJ2-2; 11 bases fit TRBD2. The CDR3 has 19 amino acids. CDR1 is LGHNA and CDR2 is YSLEER in the germline V gene. V dropped 1 base and J dropped 5; count of bases not matched to a gene: 12. CDR3 protein: CASSQGANSGRAYTGELFF. DNA of the CDR3: TGCGCCAGCAGCCAAGGGGCCAATAGCGGGAGGGCGTATACCGGGGAGCTGTTTTTT.

This clone was seen only a few times. The rearrangement uses TRBV7-9 and TRBJ2-5; 8 positions agree with TRBD1. V lost 1 base, J lost 7 bases, and 8 bases stayed unmatched. The CDR3 sequence is 15 residues long. CDR1 and CDR2 (germline): SEHNR, FQNEAQ (reference sequence). CDR3 region: CASSLGQGRSGTQYF. The CDR3 nucleotides are TGTGCCAGCAGCTTAGGACAGGGGAGGTCTGGGACCCAGTACTTC. The full variable domain, rest sourced from reference TRBV7-9 and TRBJ2-5, is DTGVSQNPRHKITKRGQNVTFRCDPISEHNRLYWYRQTLGQGPEFLTYFQNEAQLEKSRLLSDRFSAERPKGSFSTLEIQRTEQGDSAMYLCASSLGQGRSGTQYFGPGTRLLVL.

The chain uses TRBV10-1 and TRBJ1-3; TRBD1 aligns across 9 bases. The CDR3 covers 16 residues. Germline V gene data show CDR1 as WNHNN and CDR2 as SYGVQD (reference sequence). Trimming cost V 6 bases and J 2 bases; bases outside gene matches: 8. The CDR3 region is CASSPAGTGPGNTIYF. In DNA form, the CDR3 reads TGCGCCAGCAGCCCCGCCGGGACAGGGCCTGGAAACACCATATATTTT.

V usage is TRBV5-1 and J usage is TRBJ2-4; TRBD1 aligns across 8 bases. The CDR3 is 16 residues long. The junction had 13 bases not matched to a gene; V was cut back by 5 bases and J by 6 bases. From germline, CDR1 is SGHRS and CDR2 YFSETQ. CDR3 bases: TGCGCCAGCAGACGGTCTACAGGGGGGCAAGGAAACATTCAGTACTTC. Amino acid sequence: CASRRSTGGQGNIQYF.